Listed below are T cell receptor beta chains from one sample, sequenced in a study of T cell responses to AZD1222 COVID-19 vaccine. TCRdb keeps only in-frame clones here, not all; method: immunoSEQ multiplex PCR. The sample shows fewer than 90,000 clones, approximately 90% of them seen only once. The specimen was peripheral blood, collected on day 0 of AZD1222 vaccination. The receptors originated from an adult in good health. Each CDR3 is given with its conserved first and last residue. The D gene is left open where the match is weak. Clone size is shown for a subset of rows, as once, few, many or a class of expanded clone.

v_gene: TRBV10-3; abundance: NA; len: 13; d_gene: NA; j_gene: TRBJ2-5; CDR3aa: CAISWTIQETQYF; CDR3nt: TGTGCCATCAGTTGGACAATCCAAGAGACCCAGTACTTC
v_gene: TRBV27; abundance: NA; len: 11; d_gene: NA; j_gene: TRBJ1-2; CDR3aa: CASSNSDGYTF; CDR3nt: TGTGCCAGCAGTAACAGCGATGGCTACACCTTC
v_gene: TRBV6-5; abundance: few; len: 15; d_gene: NA; j_gene: TRBJ1-1; CDR3aa: CASSPLGQLNTEAFF; CDR3nt: TGTGCCAGCAGTCCCCTGGGGCAGTTGAACACTGAAGCTTTCTTT
v_gene: TRBV6-5; abundance: NA; len: 16; d_gene: TRBD1; j_gene: TRBJ1-6; CDR3aa: CASSFPGTGVGSPLHF; CDR3nt: TGTGCCAGCAGTTTCCCCGGGACAGGGGTGGGTTCACCCCTCCACTTT
v_gene: TRBV19; abundance: once; len: 16; d_gene: TRBD1; j_gene: TRBJ1-1; CDR3aa: CASSISGTGSATEAFF; CDR3nt: TGTGCCAGCTCGATATCCGGGACAGGGTCGGCAACTGAAGCTTTCTTT
v_gene: TRBV6-6; abundance: NA; len: 12; d_gene: NA; j_gene: TRBJ2-5; CDR3aa: CASSLYEETQYF; CDR3nt: TGTGCCAGCAGCCTTTACGAGGAGACCCAGTACTTC
v_gene: TRBV6-1; abundance: NA; len: 13; d_gene: TRBD1; j_gene: TRBJ1-2; CDR3aa: CASSEGTGAGYTF; CDR3nt: TGTGCCAGCAGTGAGGGGACAGGGGCTGGCTACACCTTC
v_gene: TRBV11-2; abundance: NA; len: 14; d_gene: NA; j_gene: TRBJ2-2; CDR3aa: CASSLVESGGELFF; CDR3nt: TGTGCCAGCAGCTTAGTTGAGTCTGGCGGGGAGCTGTTTTTT
v_gene: TRBV7-2; abundance: NA; len: 17; d_gene: NA; j_gene: TRBJ1-2; CDR3aa: CASSLKGMMMQGYGYTF; CDR3nt: TGTGCCAGCAGCTTGAAAGGGATGATGATGCAAGGCTATGGCTACACCTTC
v_gene: TRBV19; abundance: NA; len: 14; d_gene: NA; j_gene: TRBJ1-5; CDR3aa: CASTADSSNQPQHF; CDR3nt: TGTGCCAGTACCGCAGACAGCAGCAATCAGCCCCAGCATTTT
v_gene: TRBV27; abundance: NA; len: 17; d_gene: NA; j_gene: TRBJ1-1; CDR3aa: CASSSFISGRPNTEAFF; CDR3nt: TGTGCCAGCAGTTCTTTTATATCGGGACGTCCGAACACTGAAGCTTTCTTT
v_gene: TRBV10-1; abundance: NA; len: 13; d_gene: TRBD1; j_gene: TRBJ2-5; CDR3aa: CARELGQQETQYF; CDR3nt: TGCGCCAGGGAGCTGGGACAGCAAGAGACCCAGTACTTC
v_gene: TRBV29-1; abundance: NA; len: 14; d_gene: NA; j_gene: TRBJ1-4; CDR3aa: CSVDTGQGRAKLFF; CDR3nt: TGCAGCGTTGACACGGGGCAGGGAAGGGCAAAACTGTTTTTT
v_gene: TRBV27; abundance: NA; len: 15; d_gene: NA; j_gene: TRBJ1-5; CDR3aa: CASSLGSGAGQPQHF; CDR3nt: TGTGCCAGCAGTTTAGGATCGGGGGCCGGTCAGCCCCAGCATTTT
v_gene: TRBV29-1; abundance: NA; len: 13; d_gene: NA; j_gene: TRBJ1-5; CDR3aa: CSVRDGGNQPQHF; CDR3nt: TGCAGCGTGCGGGACGGGGGCAATCAGCCCCAGCATTTT
v_gene: TRBV5-5; abundance: NA; len: 16; d_gene: TRBD1; j_gene: TRBJ1-2; CDR3aa: CASSPRSDRGLRGYTF; CDR3nt: TGTGCCAGCAGCCCACGATCTGACAGGGGGCTTCGCGGCTACACCTTC
v_gene: TRBV7-2; abundance: NA; len: 19; d_gene: TRBD2; j_gene: TRBJ2-1; CDR3aa: CASSLALRRGRAAGNEQFF; CDR3nt: TGTGCCAGCAGCTTAGCCCTACGGCGCGGGAGGGCCGCGGGGAATGAGCAGTTCTTC
v_gene: TRBV10-3; abundance: NA; len: 14; d_gene: NA; j_gene: TRBJ1-5; CDR3aa: CAISERDWNQPQHF; CDR3nt: TGTGCCATCAGTGAGAGGGATTGGAATCAGCCCCAGCATTTT
v_gene: TRBV25-1; abundance: NA; len: 15; d_gene: NA; j_gene: TRBJ1-5; CDR3aa: CASSEAGFGNQPQHF; CDR3nt: TGTGCCAGCAGTGAGGCAGGGTTCGGCAATCAGCCCCAGCATTTT
v_gene: TRBV9; abundance: NA; len: 16; d_gene: NA; j_gene: TRBJ2-3; CDR3aa: CASSPPQGLGTDTQYF; CDR3nt: TGTGCCAGCAGCCCCCCCCAGGGCCTTGGGACAGATACGCAGTATTTT
v_gene: TRBV5-1; abundance: NA; len: 15; d_gene: NA; j_gene: TRBJ2-2; CDR3aa: CASSLVVGEGGELFF; CDR3nt: TGCGCCAGCAGCTTGGTTGTGGGGGAAGGCGGGGAGCTGTTTTTT
v_gene: TRBV12-3/TRBV12-4; abundance: few; len: 13; d_gene: NA; j_gene: TRBJ1-5; CDR3aa: CASSRDTQGPQHF; CDR3nt: TGTGCCAGCAGTAGGGACACCCAGGGGCCCCAGCATTTT
v_gene: TRBV28; abundance: once; len: 14; d_gene: NA; j_gene: TRBJ2-3; CDR3aa: CASRSGGATDTQYF; CDR3nt: TGTGCCAGCAGGTCAGGAGGCGCGACAGATACGCAGTATTTT
v_gene: TRBV5-4; abundance: NA; len: 15; d_gene: NA; j_gene: TRBJ2-5; CDR3aa: CASSLRLAQGETQYF; CDR3nt: TGTGCCAGCAGCTTGCGACTAGCCCAGGGGGAGACCCAGTACTTC
v_gene: TRBV3-1/TRBV3-2; abundance: NA; len: 15; d_gene: TRBD2; j_gene: TRBJ2-1; CDR3aa: CASSQAGGPYNEQFF; CDR3nt: TGTGCCAGCAGCCAAGCGGGAGGGCCCTACAATGAGCAGTTCTTC
v_gene: TRBV28; abundance: NA; len: 14; d_gene: NA; j_gene: TRBJ2-5; CDR3aa: CASNPGLAGETQYF; CDR3nt: TGTGCCAGCAACCCGGGCCTCGCGGGGGAGACCCAGTACTTC
v_gene: TRBV29-1; abundance: once; len: 12; d_gene: TRBD1; j_gene: TRBJ1-1; CDR3aa: CSSGQGNTEAFF; CDR3nt: TGCAGCTCCGGACAGGGGAACACTGAAGCTTTCTTT
v_gene: TRBV19; abundance: NA; len: 15; d_gene: NA; j_gene: TRBJ2-4; CDR3aa: CASSIDRDPKNIQYF; CDR3nt: TGTGCCAGTAGTATAGATCGGGACCCCAAAAACATTCAGTACTTC
v_gene: TRBV5-1; abundance: NA; len: 16; d_gene: TRBD1; j_gene: TRBJ1-6; CDR3aa: CASSPGQALWDSPLHF; CDR3nt: TGCGCCAGCAGCCCGGGACAGGCCCTTTGGGATTCACCCCTCCACTTT
v_gene: TRBV2; abundance: NA; len: 14; d_gene: NA; j_gene: TRBJ2-3; CDR3aa: CASSDRRSPDTQYF; CDR3nt: TGTGCCAGCAGTGACAGGAGATCCCCAGATACGCAGTATTTT
v_gene: TRBV10-3; abundance: NA; len: 14; d_gene: NA; j_gene: TRBJ1-5; CDR3aa: CAISDPGWNQPQHF; CDR3nt: TGTGCCATCAGTGATCCGGGTTGGAATCAGCCCCAGCATTTT
v_gene: TRBV10-3; abundance: NA; len: 15; d_gene: NA; j_gene: TRBJ2-2; CDR3aa: CAISSDKTFTGELFF; CDR3nt: TGTGCCATCAGTTCCGACAAGACCTTCACCGGGGAGCTGTTTTTT
v_gene: TRBV18; abundance: NA; len: 14; d_gene: NA; j_gene: TRBJ2-3; CDR3aa: CASSPGAPSDTQYF; CDR3nt: TGTGCCAGCTCACCGGGAGCGCCATCAGATACGCAGTATTTT